This TCR beta chain is from a study of blood T cell repertoires in COVID-19. Study overall: The United States, Italy and Spain provided the acute and convalescent COVID-19 samples.

The junction had 13 bases not matched to a gene; V was cut back by 3 bases and J by 7 bases. Germline loops: CDR1 MNHEY, CDR2 SMNVEV (reference sequence). The CDR3 is 16 residues long. In the original workflow: Reference gene primer amplification yielded estimated nucleated cell counts. Assay used: immunoSEQ multiplex PCR; TCRdb lists only in-frame clones, some missing. V and J calls and clone size come straight from that table; D and trimming were deduced from the DNA. The sample records approximately 210,000 clones, just over 85% being singletons. This TCR derives from a young man who had recovered from COVID-19. The sample consisted of peripheral blood. This chain joins TRBV27 and TRBJ2-5; 8 nucleotides line up with TRBD1. The DNA of the CDR3 is TGTGCCAGCAGTTTCTGGACAGGGAGCCACAAGGTGACCCAGTACTTC. Amino acid sequence: CASSFWTGSHKVTQYF.